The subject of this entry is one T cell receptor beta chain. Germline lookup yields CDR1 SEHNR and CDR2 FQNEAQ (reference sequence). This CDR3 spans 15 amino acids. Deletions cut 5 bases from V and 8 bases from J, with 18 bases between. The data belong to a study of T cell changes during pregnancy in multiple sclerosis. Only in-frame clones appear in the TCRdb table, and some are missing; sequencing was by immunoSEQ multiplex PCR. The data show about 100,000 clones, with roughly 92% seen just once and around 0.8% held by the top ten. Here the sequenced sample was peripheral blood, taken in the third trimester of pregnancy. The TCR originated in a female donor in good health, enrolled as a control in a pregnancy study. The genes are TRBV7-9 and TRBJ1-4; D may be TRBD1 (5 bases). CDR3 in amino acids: CASSRQLRSGEKLFF. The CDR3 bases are TGTGCCAGCAGCAGACAGTTACGATCTGGGGAAAAACTGTTTTTT. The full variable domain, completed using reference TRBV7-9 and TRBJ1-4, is DTGVSQNPRHKITKRGQNVTFRCDPISEHNRLYWYRQTLGQGPEFLTYFQNEAQLEKSRLLSDRFSAERPKGSFSTLEIQRTEQGDSAMYLCASSRQLRSGEKLFFGSGTQLSVL.